These T cell receptor beta chains were read from a single sample in a study of blood T cell repertoires in COVID-19. Profiling relied on immunoSEQ multiplex PCR, and the TCRdb table lists in-frame clones only, not all of them. The table lists almost 300,000 clones, around 86% of them singletons. Source material: peripheral blood. The receptor set was obtained from a man between 65 and 85 years old with acute or convalescent COVID-19. Each CDR3 is given with its conserved first and last residue. D genes are given only for firm matches. Some rows have no size entry. The others give once, few or many, or a class for an expanded clone.

j_call clone_size v_call d_call cdr3_nt cdr3_aa
TRBJ1-6 - TRBV7-9 TRBD1 TGTGCCAGCTACCCGGCGCGGCAGGGGGTACCCCTCCACTTT CASYPARQGVPLHF
TRBJ1-2 - TRBV3-1/TRBV3-2 TRBD1 TGTGCCAGCAGCGCTGAGGGGGCAGGGAGCTACACCTTC CASSAEGAGSYTF
TRBJ2-5 - TRBV6-2/TRBV6-3 - TGTGCCAGCAGTACCTGGAGAAAAGAGACCCAGTACTTC CASSTWRKETQYF
TRBJ2-2 - TRBV15 TRBD1 TGTGCCACCAGCCAAGGGACAGGGGAGCCCGGGGAGCTGTTTTTT CATSQGTGEPGELFF
TRBJ2-5 - TRBV5-1 - TGCGCCAGCAGCTCACAGGGACCAGAGACCCAGTACTTC CASSSQGPETQYF
TRBJ1-2 few TRBV7-2 - TGTGCCAGCAGCTTAGGCAGGGACTTTTATAACTATGGCTACACCTTC CASSLGRDFYNYGYTF
TRBJ1-4 - TRBV18 - TGTGCCAGCTCACCAGGGGCAGACGAAAAACTGTTTTTT CASSPGADEKLFF
TRBJ1-3 once TRBV30 - TGTGCCTGGAGTGTGGCGGGTGGAAACACCATATATTTT CAWSVAGGNTIYF
TRBJ1-1 - TRBV15 - TGTGCCACCAGGAGATTACAGGGAACCACTGAAGCTTTCTTT CATRRLQGTTEAFF
TRBJ2-7 - TRBV12-3/TRBV12-4 - TGTGCCAGCAGTTTATCCCTTACCTACGAGCAGTACTTC CASSLSLTYEQYF
TRBJ1-6 - TRBV6-1 - TGTGCCAGCAGTGAAGCTGGGGCAGGGCGTTCACCCCTCCACTTT CASSEAGAGRSPLHF
TRBJ2-1 - TRBV10-3 TRBD2 TGTGCCATCAGGGGACTAGCGGGAGGATCGGATGAGCAGTTCTTC CAIRGLAGGSDEQFF
TRBJ1-1 - TRBV28 - TGTGCCAGCAGTTTATCAGGGCAGAACGCTGAAGCTTTCTTT CASSLSGQNAEAFF
TRBJ2-3 - TRBV9 TRBD2 TGTGCCAGCGGGGCGGGAGGGCCGGATACGCAGTATTTT CASGAGGPDTQYF
TRBJ2-2 - TRBV24-1 TRBD1 TGTGCCACCCTACTTGACAGGGGCGACCGGGGCGGGGAGCTGTTTTTT CATLLDRGDRGGELFF
TRBJ1-2 once TRBV24-1 TRBD1 TGTGCCACCAGTGATCCCGGGACAGGGATTCATGGCTACACCTTC CATSDPGTGIHGYTF
TRBJ2-1 - TRBV9 TRBD2 TGTGCCAGCAGCGTAGGAAGACTAGCCGGCGAGGAGCAGTTCTTC CASSVGRLAGEEQFF
TRBJ2-1 few TRBV20-1 - TGCAGTGCACTAGTCAATGAGCAGTTCTTC CSALVNEQFF
TRBJ1-3 - TRBV3-1/TRBV3-2 - TGTGCCAGCAGCCCGACAGCGACTGGAAACACCATATATTTT CASSPTATGNTIYF
TRBJ2-7 - TRBV3-1/TRBV3-2 - TGTGCCAGCAGCCAATTCAGGGGCGCGGCCTACGAGCAGTACTTC CASSQFRGAAYEQYF
TRBJ2-6 - TRBV5-1 - TGCGCCAGCAGCCCGTACGGCAGGGTCGGTTTGGGGGCCAACGTCCTGACTTTC CASSPYGRVGLGANVLTF
TRBJ2-5 - TRBV18 - TGTGCCAGCTCACCAGGATTAGGGGCGCGGCAAGAGACCCAGTACTTC CASSPGLGARQETQYF
TRBJ1-2 - TRBV6-4 - TGTGCCAGCAGTGACTCGAGAGAGGGGGTAGGAGGCTACACCTTC CASSDSREGVGGYTF
TRBJ2-1 - TRBV30 TRBD2 TGTGCCTGGAGTGTATTGGGGGGGGATGAGCAGTTCTTC CAWSVLGGDEQFF
TRBJ1-3 - TRBV15 - TGTGCCACCACAATCGGGGGGTTAAACACCATATATTTT CATTIGGLNTIYF
TRBJ2-1 few TRBV7-9 - TGTGCCAGCAGCCCGAACGCCGGGACTCCGTCCTACAATGAGCAGTTCTTC CASSPNAGTPSYNEQFF
TRBJ2-4 - TRBV6-2/TRBV6-3 TRBD2 TGTGCCAGCAGTTCCAATAGCGGGGTGCTAGCCAAAAACATTCAGTACTTC CASSSNSGVLAKNIQYF
TRBJ1-5 - TRBV10-2 - TGCGCCAGCGGGCAGTACAATCAGCCCCAGCATTTT CASGQYNQPQHF
TRBJ2-7 - TRBV19 TRBD1 TGTGCCAGTAGTGCCCGGACAGGCTACGAGCAGTACTTC CASSARTGYEQYF
TRBJ1-3 - TRBV28 - TGTGCCAGCAGTTTACAGGTCTCTGGAAACACCATATATTTT CASSLQVSGNTIYF
TRBJ1-4 - TRBV5-4 - TGTGCCAGCAGCTTAGGAGGGAGTAATGAAAAACTGTTTTTT CASSLGGSNEKLFF
TRBJ1-5 few TRBV4-2 - TGTGCCAGCAGCCAAGGGGTGCAAGGAGATCAGCCCCAGCATTTT CASSQGVQGDQPQHF
TRBJ1-1 once TRBV4-1 TRBD1 TGCGCCAGCAGCCAAGCCCTGACAGGGACGAACACTGAAGCTTTCTTT CASSQALTGTNTEAFF
TRBJ1-4 - TRBV6-6 TRBD1 TGTGCCAGCAGTTACGTTCGACAGGGGGCGAATGAAAAACTGTTTTTT CASSYVRQGANEKLFF
TRBJ2-5 - TRBV2 TRBD2 TGTGCCAGCAGTGAGTCTAGCGGCCAAGAGACCCAGTACTTC CASSESSGQETQYF
TRBJ2-5 - TRBV4-2 TRBD2 TGTGCCAGCAGCCCGGTCGGGGCGGGGGGGCCCTTTGAGACCCAGTACTTC CASSPVGAGGPFETQYF
TRBJ1-2 - TRBV30 TRBD1 TGTGCCTGGAGCGCGGACAGGAACTATGGCTACACCTTC CAWSADRNYGYTF
TRBJ1-1 - TRBV7-2 - TGTGCCAGCAGCTTCAGCCGGGTGGTGAACACTGAAGCTTTCTTT CASSFSRVVNTEAFF
TRBJ2-2 - TRBV9 - TGTGCCAGCAGAAAGCAGGGGGGCGACCCGAACACCGGGGAGCTGTTTTTT CASRKQGGDPNTGELFF
TRBJ2-2 few TRBV7-2 TRBD1 TGTGCCGAGAATCCCGCCGGGACAGGGGGGACCGGGGAGCTGTTTTTT CAENPAGTGGTGELFF
TRBJ2-1 - TRBV7-3 - TGTGCCAGCACCTTTTGGTCCGCTAGAAAGAATGAGCAGTTCTTC CASTFWSARKNEQFF
TRBJ2-6 - TRBV5-5 - TGTGCCAGCAGGCCCCAGGGGTACTCTGGGGCCAACGTCCTGACTTTC CASRPQGYSGANVLTF
TRBJ2-1 few TRBV5-1 - TGCGCCAGCAGCACGCTCGGGTACAATGAGCAGTTCTTC CASSTLGYNEQFF
TRBJ1-1 - TRBV3-1/TRBV3-2 - TGTGCCAGCAGCCGAGGGACTGAAGCTTTCTTT CASSRGTEAFF
TRBJ2-1 - TRBV2 TRBD1 TGTGCCAGCAGCACCCAGGGGGCTCTCTGGAATGAGCAGTTCTTC CASSTQGALWNEQFF
TRBJ2-3 - TRBV6-2/TRBV6-3 TRBD2 TGTGCCAGCAGTCGGACTAGCGGACCAGATACGCAGTATTTT CASSRTSGPDTQYF